This TCR beta chain appears in the sequencing data of a study of type 1 regulatory T cells. To note about this clonotype: The antigen is not known.

TCRdb re-called the reads through MiXCR, storing one row per CDR3 protein. The sample records fewer than 25,000 distinct CDR3 sequences, about two thirds being singletons. Per the germline V gene, CDR1 is DFQATT and CDR2 is SNEGSKA (reference sequence). Unmatched junction bases numbered 8, after V lost 2 bases and J lost 9 bases. The CDR3 length is 14 residues. V gene TRBV20-1 combines with J gene TRBJ2-1; the match to TRBD2 covers 9 bases. This receptor was taken from a human donor in good health. Sequencing was done on a sample of cultured T cells, either the whole culture or a sorted T cell fraction (not recorded which). Documented subset: Tr1-enriched cell product generated in vitro against host alloantigens. CDR3 residues: CSARNLRGGGEQFF. In DNA form, the CDR3 reads TGCAGTGCTAGAAACCTGCGGGGGGGCGGTGAGCAGTTCTTC.